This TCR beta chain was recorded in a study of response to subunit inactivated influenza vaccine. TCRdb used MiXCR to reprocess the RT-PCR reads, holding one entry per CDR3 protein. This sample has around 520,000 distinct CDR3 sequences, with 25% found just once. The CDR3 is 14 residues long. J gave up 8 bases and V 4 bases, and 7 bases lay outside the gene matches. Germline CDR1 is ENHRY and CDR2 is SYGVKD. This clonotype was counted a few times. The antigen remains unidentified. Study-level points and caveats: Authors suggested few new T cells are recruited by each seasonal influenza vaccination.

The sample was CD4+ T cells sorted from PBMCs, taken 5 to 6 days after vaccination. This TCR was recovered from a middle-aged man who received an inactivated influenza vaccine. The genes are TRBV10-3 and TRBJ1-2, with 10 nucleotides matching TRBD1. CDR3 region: CAISAPGQGKGYTF. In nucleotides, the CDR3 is TGTGCCATCAGTGCTCCGGGACAGGGGAAAGGCTACACCTTC.